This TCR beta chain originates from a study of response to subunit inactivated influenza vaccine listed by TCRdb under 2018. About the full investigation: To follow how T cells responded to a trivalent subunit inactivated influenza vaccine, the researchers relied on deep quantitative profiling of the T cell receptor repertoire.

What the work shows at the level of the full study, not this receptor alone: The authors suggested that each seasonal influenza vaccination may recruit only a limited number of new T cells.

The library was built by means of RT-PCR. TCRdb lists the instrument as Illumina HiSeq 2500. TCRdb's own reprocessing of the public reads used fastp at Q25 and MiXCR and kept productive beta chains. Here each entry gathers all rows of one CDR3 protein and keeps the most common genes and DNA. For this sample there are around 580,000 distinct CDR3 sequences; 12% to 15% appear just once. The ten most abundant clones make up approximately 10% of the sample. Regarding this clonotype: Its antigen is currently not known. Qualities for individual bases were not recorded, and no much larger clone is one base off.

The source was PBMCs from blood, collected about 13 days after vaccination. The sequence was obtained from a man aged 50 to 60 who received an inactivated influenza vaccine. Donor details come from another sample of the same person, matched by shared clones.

The DNA sequence follows: TGCAGTGCTAGAGAGCCTGGTGGGAGAGTCAATGAGCAGTTCTTC. Its protein reads: CSAREPGGRVNEQFF. The rearrangement joined TRBV20-1 to TRBJ2-1, and possibly TRBD2, on 5 matching bases. The germline V gene (reference sequence) gives CDR1 as DFQATT and CDR2 as SNEGSKA. The V end loses 0 bases and the J end loses 6 bases, and a stretch of 15 bases separates them. The CDR3 starts with the cysteine, ends with the phenylalanine, and has 15 residues. Only CDR3 DNA remains: 45 bases, in frame from the first base.